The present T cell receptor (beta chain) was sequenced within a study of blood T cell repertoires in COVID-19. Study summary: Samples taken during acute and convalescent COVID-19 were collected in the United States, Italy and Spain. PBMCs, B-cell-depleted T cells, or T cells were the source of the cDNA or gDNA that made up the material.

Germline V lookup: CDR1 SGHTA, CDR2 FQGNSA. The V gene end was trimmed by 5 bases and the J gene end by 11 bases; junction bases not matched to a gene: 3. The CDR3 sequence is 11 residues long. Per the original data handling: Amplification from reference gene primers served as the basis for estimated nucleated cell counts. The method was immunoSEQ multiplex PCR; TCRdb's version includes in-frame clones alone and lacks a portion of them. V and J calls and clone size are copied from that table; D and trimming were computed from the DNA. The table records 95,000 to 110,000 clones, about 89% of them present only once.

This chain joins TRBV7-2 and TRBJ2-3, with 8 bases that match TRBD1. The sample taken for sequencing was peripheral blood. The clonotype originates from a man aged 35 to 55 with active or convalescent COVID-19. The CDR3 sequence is CASSLGTGQYF. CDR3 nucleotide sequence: TGTGCCAGCAGCCTCGGGACAGGGCAGTATTTT.